This entry describes one T cell receptor (beta chain). The ends lost 7 bases at V and 9 bases at J; junction bases unmatched: 15. The CDR3 runs 16 residues. Looked up from germline, CDR1 is SGDLS and CDR2 is YYNGEE. Original processing methods: Amplified reference gene primers provided the basis for estimating nucleated cell counts. Assay: immunoSEQ multiplex PCR; the TCRdb copy retains only in-frame clones and omits some. Clone size and V and J calls were adopted from that table, with D and trimming inferred from the DNA. The sample contains roughly 240,000 clones, 70% to 90% of which appear only once. The data stem from a study of blood T cell repertoires in COVID-19. Study at large: The origin of the acute and convalescent COVID-19 samples was the United States, Italy and Spain. T cells, B-cell-depleted T cells, or PBMCs provided the cDNA or gDNA that served as material.

V is TRBV9 and J is TRBJ2-6; TRBD1 agrees at 8 bases. Input material: peripheral blood. The receptor comes from a man younger than 30 with active or convalescent COVID-19. CDR3 nucleotides: TGTGCCAGCTGCGGGGACAGGTGGACTGGAGGCAACGTCCTGACTTTC. This translates into CASCGDRWTGGNVLTF.